The rows below give T cell receptor beta chains drawn from one sample of a study of shared T cell receptors in the human thymus. Data came from immunoSEQ multiplex PCR; TCRdb stores just in-frame clones and leaves some out. The sample lists about 660,000 clones, about 87% seen once, with roughly 0.0089% in the top ten. This sample was also put to use in a study of human thymus T cells.

The specimen was thymocytes. These receptors all stem from a boy under three years old with a congenital heart defect. CDR3s include the opening cysteine and the closing phenylalanine or tryptophan. Fields, in order: D gene, V gene, J gene, clone size, CDR3 protein, CDR3 DNA. D genes are given only for firm matches. A clone size is listed for some rows: how often the clone was seen (once, few, many), or a class if it is expanded.

>NA|TRBV28|TRBJ2-7|NA
CASSPKWPSYEQYF
TGTGCCAGCAGTCCCAAGTGGCCCTCCTACGAGCAGTACTTC
>NA|TRBV28|TRBJ2-7|NA
CASSLSGENEQYF
TGTGCCAGCAGTTTGTCCGGAGAGAACGAGCAGTACTTC
>NA|TRBV7-9|TRBJ2-1|NA
CASETPQPGPSRFF
TGTGCCAGCGAAACACCCCAACCAGGGCCCTCCCGGTTCTTC
>TRBD1|TRBV4-1|TRBJ2-7|NA
CASSQDPGDRQSF
TGCGCCAGCAGCCAAGACCCTGGGGACAGGCAGTCCTTC
>TRBD1|TRBV5-1|TRBJ1-4|NA
CASSSRDRGTNEKLFF
TGCGCCAGCAGCTCCCGGGACAGGGGGACTAATGAAAAACTGTTTTTT
>NA|TRBV27|TRBJ1-2|NA
CASSFRGGYGYTF
TGTGCCAGCAGTTTCCGTGGCGGCTATGGCTACACCTTC
>TRBD1|TRBV28|TRBJ2-5|NA
CASSSGTGQRGTAIVKTQYF
TGTGCCAGCAGTTCCGGGACAGGGCAAAGGGGAACCGCCATCGTGAAGACCCAGTACTTC
>TRBD2|TRBV19|TRBJ2-3|NA
CASSNRLAGRGTDTQYF
TGTGCCAGTAGTAATCGACTGGCCGGGAGGGGCACAGATACGCAGTATTTT
>TRBD2|TRBV27|TRBJ2-7|NA
CASGLQLAGNNGYEQYF
TGTGCCAGCGGACTCCAATTAGCGGGAAACAACGGGTACGAGCAGTACTTC
>TRBD1|TRBV14|TRBJ1-2|NA
CASSPRTGGNYGYTF
TGTGCCAGCAGCCCCCGGACAGGGGGGAACTATGGCTACACCTTC
>TRBD1|TRBV6-1|TRBJ1-3|NA
CASSEAGTGGNTIYF
TGTGCCAGCAGTGAAGCAGGGACAGGGGGAAACACCATATATTTT
>TRBD2|TRBV9|TRBJ2-6|few
CASSTDGGSGANVLTF
TGTGCCAGCAGCACCGACGGGGGGTCAGGGGCCAACGTCCTGACTTTC
>NA|TRBV19|TRBJ1-2|NA
CASSIDPWTEAINSGGYTF
TGTGCCAGTAGTATAGATCCGTGGACGGAGGCAATTAATAGTGGCGGCTACACCTTC
>TRBD1|TRBV4-1|TRBJ2-5|NA
CASSQERDREETQYF
TGCGCCAGCAGCCAAGAAAGGGACAGGGAAGAGACCCAGTACTTC
>TRBD1|TRBV30|TRBJ2-2|NA
CAWKGTGGSPRRLTGELFF
TGTGCCTGGAAGGGAACAGGGGGCTCCCCCCGGCGGTTAACCGGGGAGCTGTTTTTT
>TRBD2|TRBV28|TRBJ2-7|NA
CASSPRRGFYEQYF
TGTGCCAGCAGTCCTCGGCGGGGGTTCTACGAGCAGTACTTC
>NA|TRBV29-1|TRBJ2-5|NA
CSGGGVRLETQYF
TGCAGCGGCGGAGGGGTTAGGCTGGAGACCCAGTACTTC
>TRBD2|TRBV11-2|TRBJ2-7|NA
CASSLVWTSGYEQYF
TGTGCCAGCAGCTTAGTTTGGACTAGCGGCTACGAGCAGTACTTC
>TRBD1|TRBV25-1|TRBJ2-3|once
CASSDPSRNRGADTQYF
TGTGCCAGCAGTGATCCCAGTCGAAACAGGGGTGCAGATACGCAGTATTTT
>TRBD1|TRBV4-3|TRBJ2-7|NA
CASSQAPQMTGKFYEQYF
TGCGCCAGCAGCCAAGCGCCACAGATGACAGGGAAGTTCTACGAGCAGTACTTC
>TRBD2|TRBV27|TRBJ2-3|NA
CASSLSRGMGTSKTDTQYF
TGTGCCAGCAGTTTATCGAGAGGGATGGGGACTAGCAAGACAGATACGCAGTATTTT
>TRBD2|TRBV5-1|TRBJ2-7|NA
CASSFHPSGISTYEQYF
TGCGCCAGCAGCTTTCACCCTAGCGGGATTTCCACCTACGAGCAGTACTTC
>NA|TRBV28|TRBJ2-7|NA
CASSPHRVVDTYEQYF
TGTGCCAGCAGTCCCCACAGGGTAGTAGATACCTACGAGCAGTACTTC
>NA|TRBV7-7|TRBJ1-1|NA
CASSLALQGTLNTEAFF
TGTGCTAGCAGCTTAGCGCTCCAGGGCACCTTGAACACTGAAGCTTTCTTT
>TRBD2|TRBV19|TRBJ2-1|NA
CASSMTSGLTYNEQFF
TGTGCCAGTAGTATGACTAGCGGGCTAACCTACAATGAGCAGTTCTTC
>NA|TRBV12-5|TRBJ1-3|few
CARNHTGKGNTIYF
TGTGCTAGGAATCATACAGGGAAAGGAAACACCATATATTTT
>TRBD1|TRBV28|TRBJ2-5|NA
CASRPDRGSETQYF
TGTGCCAGCAGGCCAGACAGGGGCTCGGAGACCCAGTACTTC
>NA|TRBV11-2|TRBJ1-4|NA
CASSLDYEEEKNEKLFF
TGTGCCAGCAGCTTAGATTATGAGGAGGAGAAGAATGAAAAACTGTTTTTT
>TRBD1|TRBV2|TRBJ2-3|NA
CASKGTGNNTDTQYF
TGTGCCAGCAAGGGGACAGGGAACAATACAGATACGCAGTATTTT
>TRBD1|TRBV9|TRBJ2-7|NA
CASSVGDRGHEQYF
TGTGCCAGCAGCGTAGGCGACAGGGGGCACGAGCAGTACTTC
>NA|TRBV5-4|TRBJ2-6|NA
CASSWRGPSGANVLTF
TGTGCCAGCAGCTGGCGGGGGCCCTCTGGGGCCAACGTCCTGACTTTC
>NA|TRBV21-1|TRBJ1-5|NA
CASREQVDQPQHF
TGTGCCAGCAGGGAACAGGTCGATCAGCCCCAGCATTTT
>TRBD1|TRBV2|TRBJ1-2|NA
CASSERGTGRDYGYTF
TGTGCCAGCAGTGAACGGGGGACAGGTCGAGACTATGGCTACACCTTC
>NA|TRBV18|TRBJ2-2|NA
CASSPPGQNTGELFF
TGTGCCAGCTCGCCGCCGGGACAGAACACCGGGGAGCTGTTTTTT
>TRBD2|TRBV7-2|TRBJ2-7|few
CASSAGLAPEQYF
TGTGCCAGCAGCGCGGGACTAGCTCCCGAGCAGTACTTC
>NA|TRBV11-2|TRBJ2-7|once
CASSLEDRQPYEQYF
TGTGCCAGCAGCTTAGAGGACAGACAACCCTACGAGCAGTACTTC
>NA|TRBV11-2|TRBJ2-7|NA
CASSLEPSGTYEQYF
TGTGCCAGCAGCTTAGAGCCCAGCGGCACCTACGAGCAGTACTTC
>NA|TRBV18|TRBJ2-3|NA
CASSPPKGDTDTQYF
TGTGCCAGCTCACCACCGAAAGGGGACACAGATACGCAGTATTTT
>TRBD1|TRBV11-3|TRBJ2-1|NA
CASSSGTGGNEQFF
TGTGCCAGCAGCTCCGGGACAGGGGGCAATGAGCAGTTCTTC
>TRBD1|TRBV5-1|TRBJ1-1|NA
CASSRQGNTEAFF
TGCGCCAGCAGCCGACAGGGGAACACTGAAGCTTTCTTT
>TRBD1|TRBV18|TRBJ1-4|once
CASSPCDRDRGYEDEKLFF
TGTGCCAGCTCACCATGCGACCGGGACAGGGGGTACGAAGATGAAAAACTGTTTTTT
>NA|TRBV2|TRBJ1-4|NA
CASKGGWATNEKLFF
TGTGCCAGCAAGGGGGGGTGGGCAACTAATGAAAAACTGTTTTTT